A single sample is the source of the 21 T cell receptor beta chains below, sequenced in a study of T-cell memory formation after mild COVID-19. MiXCR, run by TCRdb on the 5' RACE reads, gives a single entry per CDR3 protein. The sample holds a few hundred thousand distinct CDR3 sequences; around 27% are singletons and the top ten take 9.5% to 12%. Sequencing was carried out using PBMCs or a T cell subset sorted from them (not recorded which). The receptor set was obtained from an adult woman who had mild COVID-19 (a few samples of this study predate the infection). Cell type and time point are not known.

The rearrangement uses TRBV20-1 and TRBJ1-2; D gene ambiguous. V was cut by 4 bases and J by 3 bases, with 6 bases left in between. The CDR3 length is 11 residues. From germline, CDR1 is DFQATT and CDR2 SNEGSKA (reference sequence). In DNA form, the CDR3 reads TGCAGTGCTAACGAGGACTATGGCTACACCTTC. Amino acid sequence: CSANEDYGYTF.

The rearrangement joins TRBV20-1 to TRBJ2-7; 7 nucleotides match TRBD1. Trimming removed 0 bases from V and 4 bases from J; junction bases left unmatched: 15. Germline CDR1 reads DFQATT; CDR2 reads SNEGSKA (reference sequence). The CDR3 loop spans 17 amino acids. For the CDR3, the DNA is TGCAGTGCTAGAGATTTAGTATATTTAAAGGGGGCTTACGAGCAGTACTTC. Its translation is CSARDLVYLKGAYEQYF.

The V gene is TRBV6-2 or TRBV6-3, the J gene TRBJ2-1, with D uncertain. This CDR3 has 16 amino acids. The germline V gene encodes CDR1 MNHEY and CDR2 SVGEGT. Trimming pared 4 bases from V and 2 bases from J, leaving 15 bases between. The CDR3 reads CASSSLAAPTYNEQFF. Here the CDR3 DNA reads TGTGCCAGCAGTTCCCTGGCCGCCCCCACCTACAATGAGCAGTTCTTC.

This sequence joins TRBV11-2 and TRBJ2-1; D is uncertain. Germline CDR1 is SGHAT and CDR2 is FQNNGV. CDR3 length: 16 residues. V was clipped by 3 bases and J by 8 bases, with 20 bases between them. The CDR3 DNA sequence: TGTGCCAGCAGCTTTAATGACGGCTTGCCCGACTATGAGCAGTTCTTC. As protein: CASSFNDGLPDYEQFF.

This chain uses TRBV14 with TRBJ1-3; D not certain. The CDR3 length is 16 residues. Germline V gene sequence: CDR1 SGHDN, CDR2 FVKESK. The V and J ends lost 0 bases and 0 bases respectively, with 9 bases between them. DNA of the CDR3: TGTGCCAGCAGCCAAGATGGTAGGGCCTCTGGAAACACCATATATTTT. It specifies CASSQDGRASGNTIYF.

The chain links TRBV11-2 to TRBJ2-5; 9 bases line up with TRBD1. Looked up from germline, CDR1 is SGHAT and CDR2 is FQNNGV. The CDR3 is 16 amino acids. J was trimmed by 1 base and V by 4 bases; bases with no gene match: 7. CDR3 nucleotide sequence: TGTGCCAGCAGCTACCCGGACAGGGGATTCCAAGAGACCCAGTACTTC. This encodes CASSYPDRGFQETQYF.

This clonotype came up a few times. This rearrangement joins TRBV20-1 to TRBJ2-7, with D perhaps TRBD1 (7 bases). The germline V gene has CDR1 DFQATT and CDR2 SNEGSKA (reference sequence). The CDR3 has 12 residues. Between the trimmed V and J ends, which lost 5 bases and 6 bases, there was a span of 14 bases. The CDR3: CSADGQEGEQYF. DNA for the CDR3: TGCAGTGCTGATGGACAGGAGGGCGAGCAGTACTTC.

The V gene is TRBV6-1, the J gene TRBJ1-5; 9 nucleotides agree with TRBD1. The germline V gene encodes CDR1 MNHNS and CDR2 SASEGT. This CDR3 has 15 residues. V dropped 3 bases and J dropped 5; count of bases not matched to a gene: 5. The DNA for the CDR3 is TGTGCCAGCAGTGAGATCGGGACAGGGCATCAGCCCCAGCATTTT. This sequence encodes CASSEIGTGHQPQHF.

The genes are TRBV13 and TRBJ2-3; possible D gene TRBD1, 6 bases. Trimming cost V 5 bases and J 0 bases, with 12 bases left between them. CDR1 and CDR2 (germline): PRHDT, FYEKMQ (reference sequence). The CDR3 is made up of 15 amino acids. CDR3 nucleotides: TGTGCCAGCAGCCGTCCAGGGGAGAGCACAGATACGCAGTATTTT. This translates into CASSRPGESTDTQYF.

This clonotype was observed once. The rearrangement joins TRBV29-1 to TRBJ1-2; maybe TRBD1 (6 bases). Germline V gene sequence: CDR1 SQVTM, CDR2 ANQGSEA. This CDR3 spans 12 amino acids. Trimming removed 6 bases from V and 8 bases from J, with 16 bases in between. CDR3 in DNA: TGCAGCGTAGCAGGGGTTCCGTACGGCTACACCTTC. Its translation is CSVAGVPYGYTF.

The chain employs TRBV24-1 and TRBJ2-7; D unclear. CDR3 size: 12 residues. The V gene lost 9 bases and the J gene lost 5 bases, with 13 bases spanning the gap. Germline values: CDR1 KGHDR, CDR2 SFDVKD. CDR3 sequence (DNA): TGTGCCACCGAGTCCCTAGGCAACGAGCAGTACTTC. As protein: CATESLGNEQYF.

This chain uses TRBV19 with TRBJ2-1; possibly TRBD2 for D (6 bases). CDR1 is LNHDA, CDR2 SQIVND, per germline (reference sequence). Trimming shortened V by 1 base and J by 8 bases, and 9 bases separated the two germline ends. This CDR3 comprises 13 residues. The CDR3 loop reads CASSIGRAYEQFF. In nucleotides, the CDR3 is TGTGCCAGTAGTATAGGGAGGGCTTATGAGCAGTTCTTC.

Ten or more counts support this clonotype. The chain carries TRBV4-3 and TRBJ2-3; 9 bases fit TRBD2. Trimming at V came to 3 bases and at J to 1 base, leaving 2 bases not matched to a gene. Germline CDR1 is LGHNA and CDR2 is YSLEER. This CDR3 contains 15 residues. CDR3 loop: CASSQLAGGTDTQYF. The CDR3, as DNA: TGCGCCAGCAGCCAGTTAGCGGGAGGCACAGATACGCAGTATTTT.

The rearrangement links TRBV4-3 to TRBJ1-2; maybe TRBD1 (5 bases). Germline V CDR1 and CDR2: LGHNA, YSLEER. CDR3 length equals 15 residues. Deletions cut 0 bases from V and 4 bases from J, with 12 bases between. CDR3: CASSQDFRAAYGYTF. The DNA of the CDR3 is TGCGCCAGCAGCCAAGATTTCAGGGCGGCCTATGGCTACACCTTC.

The chain is built from TRBV12-3 or TRBV12-4 and TRBJ2-6, with D perhaps assigned TRBD1 or TRBD2 (5 bases each). V was pared by 4 bases and J by 1 base, with 8 bases between. The CDR3 sequence is 15 residues long. Here the CDR3 reads CASSYWGSGANVLTF. The CDR3 DNA is TGTGCCAGCAGTTATTGGGGGTCTGGGGCCAACGTCCTGACTTTC.

In this sample, this clonotype turned up a few times. The chain recombines TRBV20-1 with TRBJ2-7; possibly TRBD1 for D (7 bases). The length of the CDR3 is 14 residues. V gave up 5 bases and J gave up 0 bases, with 14 bases separating them. The germline V gene has CDR1 DFQATT and CDR2 SNEGSKA (reference sequence). CDR3 region: CSAVQGGASYEQYF. DNA for the CDR3: TGCAGTGCTGTGCAGGGGGGAGCCTCCTACGAGCAGTACTTC.

The CDR3 here is CASSARLAGYNEQFF. The CDR3, as DNA: TGTGCCAGCAGTGCTAGACTAGCGGGGTACAATGAGCAGTTCTTC. The chain employs TRBV6-1 and TRBJ2-1; 11 bases are shared with TRBD2. The V gene's germline CDR1 is MNHNS and CDR2 SASEGT. The length of the CDR3 is 15 residues. V lost 4 bases, J lost 4 bases, and 3 bases stayed unmatched.

This clonotype was counted between two and nine times. The chain recombines TRBV24-1 with TRBJ2-5; TRBD1 matches 8 bases. The CDR3 is 16 amino acids. The ends lost 3 bases at V and 2 bases at J; junction bases unmatched: 7. The V gene's germline CDR1 is KGHDR and CDR2 SFDVKD. CDR3 in amino acids: CATSDPSDRAQETQYF. The CDR3 coding sequence is TGTGCCACCAGTGATCCGTCGGACAGGGCTCAAGAGACCCAGTACTTC.

The chain employs TRBV5-4 and TRBJ2-1; 10 positions agree with TRBD1. With V trimmed by 2 bases and J by 9 bases, 2 bases remained unmatched. Germline assignment: CDR1 SGHNT and CDR2 YYREEE (reference sequence). The CDR3 sequence is 13 residues long. CDR3 DNA: TGTGCCAGCAGCTTTGGGACAGGGGTTGAGCAGTTCTTC. Translated: CASSFGTGVEQFF.

This rearrangement joins TRBV7-9 to TRBJ2-3; TRBD2 agrees at 7 bases. The germline CDR1 and CDR2 sequences are SEHNR and FQNEAQ (reference sequence). With 6 bases clipped from V and 4 bases from J, the junction kept 10 bases outside the gene matches. The CDR3 is made up of 15 amino acids. The CDR3 sequence: CASRSSSGPADTQYF. CDR3 coding DNA: TGTGCCAGCAGGTCCTCTAGCGGTCCAGCAGATACGCAGTATTTT.

This clonotype showed up just a few times. The chain links TRBV3-1 to TRBJ1-2, with 10 bases fitting TRBD1. The CDR3 is 13 amino acids. The germline V gene has CDR1 LGHDT and CDR2 YNNKEL (reference sequence). Trimming took 3 bases from V and 8 from J; bases not matched to a gene: 3. The CDR3, as DNA: TGTGCCAGCAGCCATGGGACAGGGGAAGGCTACACCTTC. This gives the protein CASSHGTGEGYTF.